These 9 T cell receptor beta chains originate from one sample sequenced in a study of CD8 T cells in Susac syndrome (dated by TCRdb to the late 2010s). Receptor amplification or capture employed the immunoSEQ multiplex PCR assay. RNA was extracted using the RNeasy kit, and about 0.45 to 1 microgram was reverse transcribed with random hexamers. The public sequencing data were trimmed at Q25 with fastp and processed into clonotypes with MiXCR by TCRdb, which kept only in-frame beta chains. Merged by CDR3 protein, the rows form single entries marked with the most common genes and DNA. Within this sample are some 300,000 distinct CDR3 sequences, with about 82% of them counted one time only. The top ten clonotypes cover 0.21% of the sample. The sequenced sample consisted of CD8+ T cells from PBMCs. These receptors all come from a human donor with multiple sclerosis.

The CDR3 here is CASRGGLAGGSPRGNEQFF. The CDR3 nucleotides are TGTGCCAGCAGGGGGGGACTAGCGGGAGGATCCCCCAGGGGCAATGAGCAGTTCTTC. This rearrangement joins TRBV12-3 or TRBV12-4 to TRBJ2-1; 15 nucleotides line up with TRBD2. The J segment lost 6 bases and the V segment lost 6 bases, leaving 15 bases of the junction unmatched. The CDR3 extends over 19 amino acids.

V and J are TRBV11-2 and TRBJ2-1, with TRBD2 as a possible D gene (5 bases). This CDR3 comprises 16 residues. Germline-derived CDR1 and CDR2 are SGHAT and FQNNGV. V was trimmed by 7 bases and J by 4 bases, leaving 20 bases between them. The CDR3 loop reads CASKGWTGDLYNEQFF. The DNA for the CDR3 is TGTGCCAGCAAAGGGTGGACCGGGGATCTTTACAATGAGCAGTTCTTC.

The rearrangement links TRBV6-2 or TRBV6-3 to TRBJ2-1; no definite D call. Germline CDR1 reads MNHEY; CDR2 reads SVGEGT. V dropped 2 bases and J dropped 0 bases, with 8 bases sitting between them. The CDR3 is 15 amino acids. The CDR3 region is CASSYLLGSYNEQFF. In nucleotides, the CDR3 is TGTGCCAGCAGTTACCTACTGGGCTCCTACAATGAGCAGTTCTTC.

This chain connects TRBV20-1 to TRBJ2-2; 15 nucleotides line up with TRBD2. The CDR3 runs 20 residues. Losses at the gene ends were 3 bases for V and 3 bases for J; bases not matched to a gene: 14. Germline V gene lookup returns CDR1 DFQATT and CDR2 SNEGSKA (reference sequence). Here the CDR3 DNA reads TGCAGTGCTAGTCATACATCCGGGACTAGCGGGAGGATTTACACCGGGGAGCTGTTTTTT. It specifies CSASHTSGTSGRIYTGELFF.

The chain combines TRBV7-8 with TRBJ2-3, with TRBD2 matching over 8 bases. The CDR3 runs 15 residues. The junction had 5 bases not matched to a gene; V was cut back by 1 base and J by 5 bases. The germline V gene encodes CDR1 SGHVS and CDR2 FQNEAQ. CDR3 loop: CASSLVGAGGDTQYF. The CDR3 region has the DNA TGTGCCAGCAGCTTAGTGGGGGCGGGGGGAGATACGCAGTATTTT. The variable domain in full, completed from reference TRBV7-8 and TRBJ2-3, reads GAGVSQSPRYKVAKRGQDVALRCDPISGHVSLFWYQQALGQGPEFLTYFQNEAQLDKSGLPSDRFFAERPEGSVSTLKIQRTQQEDSAVYLCASSLVGAGGDTQYFGPGTRLTVL.

The chain employs TRBV29-1 and TRBJ1-1; D unclear. The CDR3 sequence is 17 residues long. Germline V gene data show CDR1 as SQVTM and CDR2 as ANQGSEA. V dropped 2 bases and J dropped 10 bases, with 29 bases sitting between them. For the CDR3, the DNA is TGCAGCGTTGAACCCCACGGAGCGGGGTGGGGTGCTGACCTAGCTTTCTTT. Residues: CSVEPHGAGWGADLAFF.

The chain carries TRBV30 and TRBJ2-7, with 14 bases lining up with TRBD2. Germline lookup yields CDR1 GTSNPN and CDR2 SVGIG (reference sequence). CDR3 length: 16 amino acids. The V gene end was trimmed by 5 bases and the J gene end by 2 bases; junction bases not matched to a gene: 8. CDR3 in DNA: TGTGCCTGGGAACCGGGACTAGCGGGAGCGGCCTACGAGCAGTACTTC. Its translation is CAWEPGLAGAAYEQYF.

V usage is TRBV4-1 and J usage is TRBJ2-5; TRBD1 aligns across 7 bases. Looked up from germline, CDR1 is MGHRA and CDR2 is YSYEKL. J gave up 1 base and V 1 base, and 3 bases lay outside the gene matches. The CDR3 spans 15 residues. CDR3 nucleotides: TGCGCCAGCAGCCAAGGCTGGACAGGCCAAGAGACCCAGTACTTC. This codes for CASSQGWTGQETQYF.

The chain couples TRBV4-1 to TRBJ1-5, with 8 bases lining up with TRBD1. Unmatched junction bases numbered 4, after V lost 4 bases and J lost 2 bases. Germline lookup yields CDR1 MGHRA and CDR2 YSYEKL. CDR3 size: 15 residues. CDR3 nucleotides: TGCGCCAGCAGCCCAGAGACAGGGGGCAATCAGCCCCAGCATTTT. Amino acid sequence: CASSPETGGNQPQHF.